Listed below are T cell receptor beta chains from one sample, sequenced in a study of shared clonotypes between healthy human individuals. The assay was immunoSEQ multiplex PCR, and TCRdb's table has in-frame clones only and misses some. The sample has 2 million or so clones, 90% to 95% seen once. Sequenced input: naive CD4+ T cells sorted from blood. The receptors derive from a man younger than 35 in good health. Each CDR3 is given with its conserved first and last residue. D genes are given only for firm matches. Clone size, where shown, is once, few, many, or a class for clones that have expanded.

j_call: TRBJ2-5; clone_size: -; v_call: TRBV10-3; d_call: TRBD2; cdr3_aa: CAISESATSGKETQYF; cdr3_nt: TGTGCCATCAGTGAGTCCGCGACTAGCGGCAAAGAGACCCAGTACTTC
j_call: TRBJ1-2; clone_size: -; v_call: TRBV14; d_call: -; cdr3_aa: CASSPRLAYGYTF; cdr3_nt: TGTGCCAGCAGCCCAAGGCTAGCATATGGCTACACCTTC
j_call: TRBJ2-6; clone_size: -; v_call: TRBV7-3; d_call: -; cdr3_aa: CASSADTGVLTF; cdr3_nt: TGTGCCAGCAGCGCTGACACGGGCGTCCTGACTTTC
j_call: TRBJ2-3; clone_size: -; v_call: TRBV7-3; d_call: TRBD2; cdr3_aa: CASSQRGGEDTQYF; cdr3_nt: TGTGCCAGCAGCCAGCGGGGGGGCGAAGATACGCAGTATTTT
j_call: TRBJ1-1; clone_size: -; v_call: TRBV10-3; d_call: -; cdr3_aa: CAISGGGAYTEAFF; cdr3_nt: TGTGCCATCAGTGGAGGGGGAGCGTACACTGAAGCTTTCTTT
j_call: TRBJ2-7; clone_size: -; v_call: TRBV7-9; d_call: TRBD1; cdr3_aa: CASGNIGGRSSYEQYF; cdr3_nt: TGTGCCAGCGGGAATATAGGGGGCAGGAGCTCCTACGAGCAGTACTTC
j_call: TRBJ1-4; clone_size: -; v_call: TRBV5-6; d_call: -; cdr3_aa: CASSLVGRLDGEKLFF; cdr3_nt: TGTGCCAGCAGCTTGGTTGGCAGGCTAGATGGTGAAAAACTGTTTTTT
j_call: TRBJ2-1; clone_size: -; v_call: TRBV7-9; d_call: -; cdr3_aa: CASVDSHSYNEQFF; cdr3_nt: TGTGCCAGCGTCGACTCCCACTCCTACAATGAGCAGTTCTTC
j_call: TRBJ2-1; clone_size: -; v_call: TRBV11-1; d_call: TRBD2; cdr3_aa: CASSLARLAGDNEQFF; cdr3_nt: TGTGCCAGCAGCTTAGCGCGGCTAGCGGGGGATAATGAGCAGTTCTTC
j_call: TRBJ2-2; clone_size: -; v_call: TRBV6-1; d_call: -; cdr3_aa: CASRRMDGELFF; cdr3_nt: TGTGCCAGCAGGCGGATGGACGGGGAGCTGTTTTTT
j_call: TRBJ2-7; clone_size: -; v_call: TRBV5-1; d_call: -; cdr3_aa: CASSNRDGSYEQYF; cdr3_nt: TGCGCCAGCAGCAACCGGGACGGTTCCTACGAGCAGTACTTC
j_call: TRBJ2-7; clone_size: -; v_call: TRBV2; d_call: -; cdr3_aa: CASTVPSYEQYF; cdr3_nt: TGTGCCAGCACAGTCCCTTCCTACGAGCAGTACTTC
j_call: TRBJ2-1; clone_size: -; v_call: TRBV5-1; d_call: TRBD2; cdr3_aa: CASSFSGSDYNEQFF; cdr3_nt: TGCGCCAGCAGCTTTAGCGGGAGTGACTACAATGAGCAGTTCTTC
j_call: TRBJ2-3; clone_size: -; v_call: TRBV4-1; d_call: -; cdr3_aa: CASSQPPGGASTDTQYF; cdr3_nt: TGCGCCAGCAGCCAACCTCCTGGGGGGGCGAGCACAGATACGCAGTATTTT
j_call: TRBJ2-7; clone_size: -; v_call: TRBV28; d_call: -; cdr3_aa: CASSFQGAYEQYF; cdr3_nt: TGTGCCAGCAGTTTTCAGGGCGCCTACGAGCAGTACTTC
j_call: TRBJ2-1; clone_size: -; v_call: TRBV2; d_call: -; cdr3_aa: CASGALPGSYNEQFF; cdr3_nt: TGTGCCAGCGGGGCGCTCCCGGGCTCCTACAATGAGCAGTTCTTC
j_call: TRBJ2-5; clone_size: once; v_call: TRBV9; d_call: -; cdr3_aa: CASSPWSEAYETQYF; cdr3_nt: TGTGCCAGCAGCCCATGGAGTGAGGCCTATGAGACCCAGTACTTC
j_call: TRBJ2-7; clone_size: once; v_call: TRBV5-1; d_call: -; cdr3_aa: CASSLSGSSYEQYF; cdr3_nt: TGCGCCAGCAGCTTGTCGGGCAGCTCCTACGAGCAGTACTTC
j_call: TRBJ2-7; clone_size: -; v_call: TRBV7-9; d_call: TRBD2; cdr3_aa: CASSPGLAGRSYEQYF; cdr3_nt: TGTGCCAGCAGCCCGGGACTAGCGGGACGCTCCTACGAGCAGTACTTC